This section outlines one T cell receptor (beta chain) sequence together with its context. The data belong to a study of monozygotic twins with inflammatory bowel disease. CDR1 is ENHRY, CDR2 SYGVKD, per germline. The CDR3 totals 15 residues. UMIs incorporating a 6-nucleotide sample barcode were appended by means of template switching. TCRdb reanalyzed the 5' RACE reads and collapses them to one entry per CDR3 protein, without DNA. The sample table includes 140,000 to 150,000 distinct CDR3 sequences. The rearrangement uses TRBV10-3 and TRBJ1-6; the D call from TCRdb, TRBD1, cannot be confirmed without DNA. The sequence came from a human donor with ulcerative colitis or Crohn's disease, or a healthy co-twin of an affected twin (not recorded which). The sample was blood. The CDR3 protein is CAISPGTGGSSPLHF.